This paragraph covers one TCR beta chain sequence. Here immunoSEQ multiplex PCR was the method, and the copy in TCRdb shows in-frame clones only, minus some. The sample shows approximately 190,000 clones, roughly 80% of them seen only once. The CDR3 totals 17 residues. CDR1 and CDR2 from the germline V gene are WNHNN and SYGVQD (reference sequence). With V trimmed by 5 bases and J by 1 base, 13 bases remained unmatched. The data were taken from a study of blood T cell repertoires in COVID-19. Study in general: Samples of COVID-19 (acute and convalescent) were obtained from the United States, Italy and Spain. PBMCs, B-cell-depleted T cells, or T cells were the source of the cDNA or gDNA that made up the material.

The specimen sequenced was peripheral blood. This chain joins TRBV10-1 and TRBJ1-1; 7 nucleotides match TRBD1. The clonotype comes from a man younger than 45 with active or convalescent COVID-19. The CDR3, as DNA: TGCGCCAGCAGTCCGACCGGGACAGAGGTGTGGAACACTGAAGCTTTCTTT. This codes for CASSPTGTEVWNTEAFF.